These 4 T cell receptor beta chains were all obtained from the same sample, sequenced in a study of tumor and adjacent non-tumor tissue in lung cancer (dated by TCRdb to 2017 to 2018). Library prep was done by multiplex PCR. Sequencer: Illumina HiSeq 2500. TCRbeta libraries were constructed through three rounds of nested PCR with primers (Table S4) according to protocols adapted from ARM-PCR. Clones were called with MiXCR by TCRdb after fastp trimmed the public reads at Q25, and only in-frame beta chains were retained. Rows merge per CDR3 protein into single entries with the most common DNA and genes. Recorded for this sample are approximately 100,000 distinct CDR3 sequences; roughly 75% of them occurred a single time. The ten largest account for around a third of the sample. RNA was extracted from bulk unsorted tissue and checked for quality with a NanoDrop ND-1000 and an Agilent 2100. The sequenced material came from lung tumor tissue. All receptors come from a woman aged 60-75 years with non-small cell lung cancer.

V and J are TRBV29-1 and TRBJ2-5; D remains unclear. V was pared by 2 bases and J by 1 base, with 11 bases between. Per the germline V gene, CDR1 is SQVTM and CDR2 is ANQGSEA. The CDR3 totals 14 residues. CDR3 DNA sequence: TGCAGCGTTGAACGCCGCTGGGCCCAAGAGACCCAGTACTTC. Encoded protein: CSVERRWAQETQYF. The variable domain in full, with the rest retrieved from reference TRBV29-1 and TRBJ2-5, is SAVISQKPSRDICQRGTSLTIQCQVDSQVTMMFWYRQQPGQSLTLIATANQGSEATYESGFVIDKFPISRPNLTFSTLTVSNMSPEDSSIYLCSVERRWAQETQYFGPGTRLLVL.

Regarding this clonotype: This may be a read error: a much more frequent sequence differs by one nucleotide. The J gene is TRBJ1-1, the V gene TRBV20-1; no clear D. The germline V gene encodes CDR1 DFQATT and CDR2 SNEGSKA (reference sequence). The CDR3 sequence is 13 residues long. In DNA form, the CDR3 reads TGCAGTTCTAGAGAATCGGGGAACACTGAAGCTTTCTTT. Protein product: CSSRESGNTEAFF.

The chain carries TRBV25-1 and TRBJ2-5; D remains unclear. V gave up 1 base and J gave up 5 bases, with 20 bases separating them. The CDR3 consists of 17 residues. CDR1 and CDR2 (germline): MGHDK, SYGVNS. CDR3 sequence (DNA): TGTGCCAGCAGTGAATCTGGCCCACAAAAAGTACAGGAGACCCAGTACTTC. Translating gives CASSESGPQKVQETQYF.

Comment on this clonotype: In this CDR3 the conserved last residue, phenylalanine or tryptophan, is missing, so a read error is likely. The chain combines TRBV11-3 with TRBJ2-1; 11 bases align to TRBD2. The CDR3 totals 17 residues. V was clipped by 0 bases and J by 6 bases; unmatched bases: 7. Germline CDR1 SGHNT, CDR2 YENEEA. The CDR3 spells CASSLESTSGNRNEQFL. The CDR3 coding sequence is TGTGCCAGCAGCTTAGAGTCGACTAGCGGGAACCGCAATGAGCAGTTCTTA.